This T cell receptor beta chain was sequenced during a study of T cell responses to AZD1222 COVID-19 vaccine. Remarks on this clone: The antigen remains undetermined.

Produced via immunoSEQ multiplex PCR; TCRdb's table is partial and in-frame only. The sample has 100,000 to 150,000 clones, over 75% seen once. General study points: Baseline seropositivity characterized only a handful of AZD1222 recipients.

This clonotype was sampled from an adult in good health. The source material was peripheral blood, sampled on day 0 of AZD1222 vaccination.

The CDR3, as DNA: TGTGCCAGCAGTTTGCCCCCCCTGGACAGGGGTAACTATGGCTACACCTTC. Translated: CASSLPPLDRGNYGYTF. The gene calls are TRBV28 and TRBJ1-2, with 9 nucleotides matching TRBD1. The V segment lost 3 bases and the J segment 1 base; nucleotides outside the gene matches: 9. The CDR3 extends over 17 amino acids. CDR1 is MDHEN and CDR2 is SYDVKM in the germline V gene.